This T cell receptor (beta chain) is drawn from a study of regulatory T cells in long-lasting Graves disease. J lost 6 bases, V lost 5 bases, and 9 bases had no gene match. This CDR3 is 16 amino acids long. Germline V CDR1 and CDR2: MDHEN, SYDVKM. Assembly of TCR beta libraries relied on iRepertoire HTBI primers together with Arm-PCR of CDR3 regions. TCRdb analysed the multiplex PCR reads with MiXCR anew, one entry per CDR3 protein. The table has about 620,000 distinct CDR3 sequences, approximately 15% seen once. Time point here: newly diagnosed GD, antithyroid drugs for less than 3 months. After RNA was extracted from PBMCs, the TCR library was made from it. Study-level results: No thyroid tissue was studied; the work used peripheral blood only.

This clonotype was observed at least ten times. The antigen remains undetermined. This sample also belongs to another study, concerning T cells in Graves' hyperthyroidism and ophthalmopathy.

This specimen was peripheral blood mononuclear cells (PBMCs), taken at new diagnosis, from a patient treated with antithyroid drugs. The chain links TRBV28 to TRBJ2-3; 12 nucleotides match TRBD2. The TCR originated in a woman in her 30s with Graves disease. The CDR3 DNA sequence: TGTGCCAGCAGTCCCTCTCTAGCGGGAGGGGCGGATACGCAGTATTTT. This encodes CASSPSLAGGADTQYF.